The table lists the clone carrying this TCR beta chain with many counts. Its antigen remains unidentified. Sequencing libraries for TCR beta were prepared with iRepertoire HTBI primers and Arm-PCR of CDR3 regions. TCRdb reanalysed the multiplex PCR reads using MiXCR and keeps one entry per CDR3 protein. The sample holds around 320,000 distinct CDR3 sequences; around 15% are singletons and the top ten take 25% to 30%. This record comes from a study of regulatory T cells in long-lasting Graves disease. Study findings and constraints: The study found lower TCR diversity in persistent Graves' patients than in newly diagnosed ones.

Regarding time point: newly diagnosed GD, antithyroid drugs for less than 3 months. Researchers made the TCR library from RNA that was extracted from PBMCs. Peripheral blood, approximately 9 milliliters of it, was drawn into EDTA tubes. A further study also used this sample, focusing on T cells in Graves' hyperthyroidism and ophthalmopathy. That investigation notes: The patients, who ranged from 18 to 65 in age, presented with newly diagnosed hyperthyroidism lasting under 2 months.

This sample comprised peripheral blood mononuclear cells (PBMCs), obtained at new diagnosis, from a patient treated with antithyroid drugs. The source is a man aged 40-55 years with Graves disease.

The CDR3 sequence is CASRESGGVQNEQFF. The CDR3 DNA is TGTGCCAGCAGGGAAAGCGGGGGGGTCCAGAATGAGCAGTTCTTC. The chain couples TRBV6-2 or TRBV6-3 to TRBJ2-1; 10 positions match TRBD2. V lost 6 bases, J lost 7 bases, and 9 bases stayed unmatched. Germline CDR1 reads MNHEY; CDR2 reads SVGEGT. The CDR3 loop spans 15 amino acids.